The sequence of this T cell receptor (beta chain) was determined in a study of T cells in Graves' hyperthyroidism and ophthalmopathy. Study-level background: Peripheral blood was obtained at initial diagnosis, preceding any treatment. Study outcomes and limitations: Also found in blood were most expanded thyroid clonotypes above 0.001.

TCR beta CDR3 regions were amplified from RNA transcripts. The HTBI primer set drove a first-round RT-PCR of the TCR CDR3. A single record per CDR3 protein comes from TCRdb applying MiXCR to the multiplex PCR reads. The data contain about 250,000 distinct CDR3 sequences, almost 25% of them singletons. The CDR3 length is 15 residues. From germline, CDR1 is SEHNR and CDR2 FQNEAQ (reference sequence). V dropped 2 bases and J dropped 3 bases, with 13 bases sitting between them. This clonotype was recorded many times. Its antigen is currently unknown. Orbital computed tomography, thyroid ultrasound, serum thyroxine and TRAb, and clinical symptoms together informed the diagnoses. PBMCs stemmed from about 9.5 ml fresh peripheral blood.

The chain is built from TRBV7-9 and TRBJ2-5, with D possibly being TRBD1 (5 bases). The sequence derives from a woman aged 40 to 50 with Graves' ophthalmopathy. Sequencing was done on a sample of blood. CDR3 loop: CASSLRVVTEETQYF. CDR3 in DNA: TGTGCCAGCAGCTTAAGGGTGGTGACAGAAGAGACCCAGTACTTC.